Listed below are T cell receptor beta chains from one sample, sequenced in a study of early T cells in non-severe SARS-CoV-2 infection. TCRdb analysed the 5' RACE reads with MiXCR anew, one entry per CDR3 protein. Of 80,000 or so distinct CDR3 sequences detected, roughly 5.7% appear once; the ten largest clones hold roughly 8.1%. Sequenced input: whole blood. These receptors all come from an adult who was a healthcare worker with PCR-confirmed SARS-CoV-2 infection or an uninfected control (not recorded which). The CDR3 runs from the conserved cysteine through the conserved F or W. The order of the fields is J gene, V gene, CDR3 protein.

TRBJ2-7 TRBV7-2 CASSPLAGGLYEQYF
TRBJ2-1 TRBV19 CASSIGLGKRDEQFF
TRBJ2-3 TRBV10-3 CAISASGGADTQYF
TRBJ2-3 TRBV28 CASSWTDKTDTQYF
TRBJ2-4 TRBV6-2/TRBV6-3 CASSPGGSGLAKNIQYF
TRBJ2-7 TRBV29-1 CSVTKTGSSYEQYF
TRBJ1-5 TRBV19 CASTTGAGNNNQPQHF
TRBJ2-7 TRBV20-1 CSGGTTRYEQYF
TRBJ2-3 TRBV9 CASSVEARSITDTQYF
TRBJ2-1 TRBV27 CASRTPGGSSNEQFF
TRBJ1-6 TRBV4-2 CASSQEGRSSYNSPLHF
TRBJ2-2 TRBV12-3/TRBV12-4 CASTALGVGELFF
TRBJ2-7 TRBV3-1 CASSQRSYEQYF
TRBJ2-3 TRBV9 CASSVGLAVTDTQYF
TRBJ1-1 TRBV3-1 CASSQDRNTEAFF
TRBJ2-1 TRBV6-2/TRBV6-3 CASIKPGQGYNEQFF
TRBJ2-1 TRBV29-1 CSVEKSKPYNEQFF
TRBJ1-5 TRBV20-1 CSARDGGGADQPQHF
TRBJ1-5 TRBV19 CASLARGEVGNQPQHF
TRBJ2-1 TRBV2 CASSASGRRNEQFF
TRBJ2-3 TRBV7-2 CASSLGGPGTDTQYF
TRBJ1-4 TRBV12-3/TRBV12-4 CATRGGPTNEKLFF
TRBJ2-7 TRBV5-1 CASSLVVSPYEQYF
TRBJ2-7 TRBV5-6 CASSLVLGTYEQYF
TRBJ2-6 TRBV12-3/TRBV12-4 CASSFRSLDRYSSGANVLTF
TRBJ1-6 TRBV5-1 CASSFGIDPRGRKNSPLHF
TRBJ2-3 TRBV7-8 CASSQGQNTQYF
TRBJ1-5 TRBV6-2/TRBV6-3 CASRLQNQPQHF
TRBJ1-2 TRBV4-2 CASSQSRERGIYGYTF
TRBJ1-6 TRBV6-5 CASRPGRDSPLHF
TRBJ2-3 TRBV7-8 CASSLERPSGRGTDTQYF
TRBJ2-4 TRBV20-1 CSARDEFGEDQYF